The present T cell receptor (beta chain) was sequenced within a study of CD8 T cells in ankylosing spondylitis. Trimming stripped 2 bases from V and 6 bases from J, with 7 bases between. Per the germline V gene, CDR1 is SEHNR and CDR2 is FQNEAQ (reference sequence). The CDR3 runs 12 residues. In this sample, this clonotype turned up a few times. Its antigen is unknown. Study observations and caveats: Blood from ankylosing spondylitis patients appeared to carry a characteristic roughly 8-variant TCR beta motif. CD8+ by phenotype, disease-linked clones were relatively rare in peripheral blood. From matched ankylosing spondylitis synovial fluid, disease-linked clones were reportedly recovered at significantly enriched levels.

5'-RACE, quantitative and with molecular barcodes, yielded the TCR beta libraries. TCRdb processed the 5' RACE reads anew with MiXCR; each CDR3 protein has one entry. The table lists about 360,000 distinct CDR3 sequences, 20% to 25% of them singletons, with around 12% in the top ten. This chain connects TRBV7-9 to TRBJ1-1, with D uncertain. This clonotype originated in a male donor with ankylosing spondylitis or in good health (not recorded which). Sequenced: blood, either unsorted or a sorted T cell fraction (not recorded which). The CDR3 reads CASSLKGSEAFF. CDR3 bases: TGTGCCAGCAGCTTAAAAGGTTCTGAAGCTTTCTTT. Together with reference TRBV7-9 and TRBJ1-1, the CDR3 gives the full variable domain: DTGVSQNPRHKITKRGQNVTFRCDPISEHNRLYWYRQTLGQGPEFLTYFQNEAQLEKSRLLSDRFSAERPKGSFSTLEIQRTEQGDSAMYLCASSLKGSEAFFGQGTRLTVV.